These T cell receptor beta chains were read from a single sample in a study of cytomegalovirus exposure and HLA in healthy donors. The table came from immunoSEQ multiplex PCR; TCRdb's copy has only in-frame clones and leaves some out. The sample carries about 130,000 clones, about 80% recorded once. Sequencing was carried out using PBMCs. All receptors derive from a man aged 30 to 39 in good health and CMV-seronegative. The CDR3 runs from the conserved cysteine through the conserved F or W. The D gene is left open where the match is weak. Not all rows give a size; the values are once, few, many and, for expanded clones, a class.

cdr3_nt cdr3_aa j_call d_call clone_size v_call
TGTGCCAGCAGTTACTCACTAGCGGTCCGGGGTGAGCAGTACTTC CASSYSLAVRGEQYF TRBJ2-7 TRBD2 few TRBV6-5
TGTGCCAGCTCACCGCCAGGGACTGTCTACCCCAATGAGCAGTTCTTC CASSPPGTVYPNEQFF TRBJ2-1 . . TRBV18
TGTGCCAGTAGTATTGGGCAGAGCACAGATACGCAGTATTTT CASSIGQSTDTQYF TRBJ2-3 . . TRBV19
TGTGCCAGCAGCCGGGATGCCGACTCCTACAATGAGCAGTTCTTC CASSRDADSYNEQFF TRBJ2-1 . . TRBV5-5
TGTGCCAGCAAAGAGGAACAAATCTACAATGAGCAGTTCTTC CASKEEQIYNEQFF TRBJ2-1 . few TRBV5-4
TGTGCCAGCAGTTCCCCTGGGACTAGCGGTACGCAGTATTTT CASSSPGTSGTQYF TRBJ2-3 TRBD2 once TRBV28
TGTGCCAGCAGCCTCCCCGCGGGGAAACTGTTTTTT CASSLPAGKLFF TRBJ1-4 . . TRBV7-8
TGTGCCACCAGCAGACCTCTGGGGGCGCCGGTGGAAGCTTTCTTT CATSRPLGAPVEAFF TRBJ1-1 . once TRBV15
TGTGCCAGCAGCGAGGAGGGGGGACTAAGCGGATACACCGGGGAGCTGTTTTTT CASSEEGGLSGYTGELFF TRBJ2-2 . once TRBV9
TGTGCCAGCAGCCCAGCGGGGGTGAACACTGAAGCTTTCTTT CASSPAGVNTEAFF TRBJ1-1 . . TRBV7-2
TGTGCCAGCAGTTTATTGGGACTAGCGGGAGGGCCTTCGCAAGAGACCCAGTACTTC CASSLLGLAGGPSQETQYF TRBJ2-5 TRBD2 . TRBV28
TGTGCCAGCAGCTTATCCTCCGGGGACAGGGGGAAAGGGGGCTACACCTTC CASSLSSGDRGKGGYTF TRBJ1-2 TRBD1 . TRBV11-2
TGCGCCAGCAGCTTCAGGGCCGGGGAGCTGTTTTTT CASSFRAGELFF TRBJ2-2 . few TRBV5-1
TGTGCCAGCGAAAGGACTAGCGTCACAGATACGCAGTATTTT CASERTSVTDTQYF TRBJ2-3 TRBD2 . TRBV4-2
TGTGCCAGCTCACTAACTACGAACACTGAAGCTTTCTTT CASSLTTNTEAFF TRBJ1-1 . few TRBV18
TGTGCCACGTCCGGAGGGAGAGCTTTCTTT CATSGGRAFF TRBJ1-1 . once TRBV30
TGTGCCAGCAGTCCTACCTACGAGCAGTACTTC CASSPTYEQYF TRBJ2-7 . . TRBV2
TGTGCCTGGAGGCAAGGGACAGGGCTTGATTATAGCTATGGCTACACCTTC CAWRQGTGLDYSYGYTF TRBJ1-2 TRBD1 . TRBV30
TGCGCCACCGGGATGGAGCGGGACCGCGGCGAGCTGTTTTTT CATGMERDRGELFF TRBJ2-2 TRBD2 . TRBV10-2
TGTGCCAGCAGCAGTCATCCCGAGGGGGCCGGCTATGGCTACACCTTC CASSSHPEGAGYGYTF TRBJ1-2 TRBD1 . TRBV9
TGTGCCAGCAGCCAAGAGAACGCGGGAGGGCCATGGACCGGGGAGCTGTTTTTT CASSQENAGGPWTGELFF TRBJ2-2 TRBD2 . TRBV4-2
TGTGCCAGCAGCTTAGCGACAGGGGATGGCTACGAGCAGTACTTC CASSLATGDGYEQYF TRBJ2-7 TRBD1 . TRBV7-9
TGTGCCAGCAGCTTAGGACAGGGGAATTTGGAGTTCTTC CASSLGQGNLEFF TRBJ2-1 TRBD1 . TRBV11-2
TGTGCCAGCAGTCGGACAGGGGGGATTAATGAAAAACTGTTTTTT CASSRTGGINEKLFF TRBJ1-4 TRBD1 . TRBV27
TGTGCCAGCAGCGATAAGCGGGAAGGCACAGATACGCAGTATTTT CASSDKREGTDTQYF TRBJ2-3 TRBD2 . TRBV5-4
TGTGCTAGCAGCTTCGGACTAGCGGGAGTCGATGAGCAGTTCTTC CASSFGLAGVDEQFF TRBJ2-1 TRBD2 . TRBV7-7
TGTGCCAGTAGTATCAGGGGGCCGAGCTCCTACAATGAGCAGTTCTTC CASSIRGPSSYNEQFF TRBJ2-1 TRBD1 . TRBV19
TGTGCCAGCAGAAATACGAATAGCGGACTCTCCTACGAGCAGTACTTC CASRNTNSGLSYEQYF TRBJ2-7 . . TRBV6-6
TGCGCCAGCAGACCTGGGACTAGCGGATCAGATACGCAGTATTTT CASRPGTSGSDTQYF TRBJ2-3 TRBD2 . TRBV5-1
. CASRLEGWASGTRIPAEAYEQYF TRBJ2-7 . . TRBV12-2
TGTGCCAGTAGTATACTTAGCGGAACTAGCACAGATACGCAGTATTTT CASSILSGTSTDTQYF TRBJ2-3 . . TRBV19
TGTGCCACCAGCAGACTCAGGACAGGAGGAAATCAGCCCCAGCATTTT CATSRLRTGGNQPQHF TRBJ1-5 TRBD1 . TRBV15
TGTGCCAGCAGAGTGACAGGTGGTTGGGACTATGGCTACACCTTC CASRVTGGWDYGYTF TRBJ1-2 . . TRBV28
TGTGCCAGCAGTACACCGGGTCGATCCTACGAGCAGTACTTC CASSTPGRSYEQYF TRBJ2-7 . . TRBV28
TGTGCCAGCAGATTGGGGTGGGGGGACACTGAAGCTTTCTTT CASRLGWGDTEAFF TRBJ1-1 . few TRBV13
TGTGCCAGCAGTGTACAGGCTGGGGGCAATCAGCCCCAGCATTTT CASSVQAGGNQPQHF TRBJ1-5 . . TRBV2
TGTGCCAGCAGCTGGGGGAGGGTAGGCAAGTACTTC CASSWGRVGKYF TRBJ2-7 TRBD2 . TRBV5-6
TGTGCCAGCAGTCACCGACAGGGTATGGCCTACGAGCAGTACTTC CASSHRQGMAYEQYF TRBJ2-7 TRBD1 . TRBV6-5
TGTGCCAGCAGCTTAGAGACAGCCAGCTCCTACGAGCAGTACTTC CASSLETASSYEQYF TRBJ2-7 . once TRBV7-2
TGCGCCAGCAGCCAGTCATCAAGCACAGATACGCAGTATTTT CASSQSSSTDTQYF TRBJ2-3 . . TRBV5-1
TGCGCCAGCAGCGACAGCCCTTGGGGCTACACCTTC CASSDSPWGYTF TRBJ1-2 . . TRBV10-1
TGTGCCAGCAGCTCGTCAGTGGGCCGTGCCCGGGGGACCGGGGAGCTGTTTTTT CASSSSVGRARGTGELFF TRBJ2-2 . . TRBV14
TGTGCCAGCACTCGGAACAGGTTTAATCAGCCCCAGCATTTT CASTRNRFNQPQHF TRBJ1-5 . . TRBV6-1
TGTGCCAGTAGTATGGAGCTCTCCTACGAGCAGTACTTC CASSMELSYEQYF TRBJ2-7 . . TRBV19
TGCGCCAGCAGCCAAGAGGCGGGAGGTGGGGATACGCAGTATTTT CASSQEAGGGDTQYF TRBJ2-3 TRBD2 . TRBV4-3
TGTGCCATCAGTGAGATAACAGGGGACACTGAAGCTTTCTTT CAISEITGDTEAFF TRBJ1-1 TRBD1 . TRBV10-3
TGTGCCATCAGTGAGTCAGCGGGTGGCACTGAAGCTTTCTTT CAISESAGGTEAFF TRBJ1-1 . . TRBV10-3
TGTGCCAGCAGTGCCGTAGCCTTGGAGACCCAGTACTTC CASSAVALETQYF TRBJ2-5 . once TRBV25-1
TGCGCCAGCAGCCGGGTGACAGGGCAGCCCTACGAGCAGTACTTC CASSRVTGQPYEQYF TRBJ2-7 TRBD1 . TRBV4-1
TGTGCCAGCAGTGGACAGGGGTACGAGCAGTTCTTC CASSGQGYEQFF TRBJ2-1 TRBD1 . TRBV2
TGTGCCAGCAGCACCGGTTCAATCCAAGAGACCCAGTACTTC CASSTGSIQETQYF TRBJ2-5 . . TRBV7-2